A selection of T cell receptor beta chains follows, all from one sample in a study of human T cells and chemical hapten exposure. Each CDR3 protein is one row after TCRdb ran MiXCR on the RACE reads. This sample has 34,000 or so distinct CDR3 sequences, with 10% found just once. The sample was whole blood, taken in connection with sensitization to the hapten diphenylcyclopropenone (DPC). These receptors all come from a man aged 45-65 years with alopecia areata. Some clones in this sample may be carry-over from other donors' samples. Both conserved end residues are trimmed from each CDR3.

TRBV7-7,TRBJ2-1,11,ASSPLLLGQQF
TRBV29-1,TRBJ2-7,11,SVPGLAPPEQY
TRBV10-2,TRBJ1-4,14,ASSDGRLSTNEKLF
TRBV4-1,TRBJ2-3,17,ASSQARLAGGTSTDTQY
TRBV28,TRBJ2-7,11,ASSLGGLYEQY
TRBV19,TRBJ2-1,13,ATGLAGPSYNEQF
TRBV20-1,TRBJ2-2,12,SARGAEGTGELF
TRBV4-3,TRBJ1-1,13,ASSQDPAGGTEAF
TRBV20-1,TRBJ1-5,13,SAREEYRGGQPQH
TRBV2,TRBJ1-4,13,ASRPIQAYNEKLF
TRBV18,TRBJ2-7,12,ASSREGRTYEQY
TRBV7-6,TRBJ1-1,11,ASSTQQNTEAF
TRBV6-2/TRBV6-3,TRBJ2-1,16,ASSPGRGLTSSYNEQF
TRBV7-2,TRBJ2-3,12,ASSSYYGTDTQY
TRBV7-9,TRBJ2-5,13,ASSYSGQGRETQY
TRBV10-3,TRBJ2-7,12,ASTGQGLAYEQY
TRBV12-3/TRBV12-4,TRBJ2-7,11,ASSRDRVYEQY
TRBV29-1,TRBJ2-7,9,SSADGYEQY
TRBV18,TRBJ1-1,12,ASSPDRVRTEAF
TRBV27,TRBJ2-7,16,ASSFSGGIGTFAYEQY
TRBV4-1,TRBJ2-1,13,ASRSVAGVGNEQF
TRBV7-9,TRBJ2-7,13,ASSFSLAGSYEQY
TRBV7-9,TRBJ1-2,10,ASSLGQKGYT
TRBV4-3,TRBJ2-7,13,ASSQAAGPSYEQY
TRBV28,TRBJ2-5,14,ASSSPLAGGRETQY
TRBV4-1,TRBJ2-7,12,ASSQQQVGFEQY
TRBV12-3/TRBV12-4,TRBJ1-1,13,ASSLAATMNTEAF
TRBV7-2,TRBJ2-3,13,ASTLTGQLTDTQY
TRBV28,TRBJ2-7,15,ASSDLGLAKNDLEQY
TRBV19,TRBJ2-5,12,ASSSGLAEETQY
TRBV9,TRBJ2-2,14,ASSVDSTGNTGELF
TRBV6-5,TRBJ2-3,16,ASSYVESVGVGGRVQY
TRBV29-1,TRBJ2-1,14,SVEEIQGWDVNEQF
TRBV19,TRBJ2-2,12,AITAGAGTGELF
TRBV7-9,TRBJ1-4,13,ASSLNMGPNEKLF
TRBV11-2,TRBJ2-3,10,ASSLLADTQY
TRBV12-3/TRBV12-4,TRBJ2-7,10,ASSLNLYEQY
TRBV7-9,TRBJ2-7,11,ASSLGQSLEQY
TRBV27,TRBJ1-1,10,ASASYSTEAF
TRBV12-3/TRBV12-4,TRBJ1-5,13,ASGPRGVGLQPQH
TRBV7-3,TRBJ2-7,11,ASSPQGGYEQY